This is a list of T cell receptor beta chains from one sample in a study of memory CD8 T cells in hepatitis C reinfection. Sequenced by immunoSEQ multiplex PCR; TCRdb stores in-frame clones only, minus some. In the table there are under 50,000 clones, 70% to 90% of which are singletons. Sequenced: naive CD8+ T cells sorted from blood. The receptors were sampled from a man between 18 and 35 years old with hepatitis C virus infection. The CDR3 runs from the conserved cysteine through the conserved F or W. Fields, in order: J gene, clone size, V gene, D gene, CDR3 protein, CDR3 DNA. The D gene is left open where the match is weak. Clone size appears in some rows only: once, few, many, or a class for an expanded clone.

TRBJ2-3,NA,TRBV5-6,NA,CASSLGGLRTDTQYF,TGTGCCAGCAGCTTGGGAGGGTTGCGCACAGATACGCAGTATTTT
TRBJ2-2,NA,TRBV4-1,NA,CASSQVRGAGELFF,TGCGCCAGCAGCCAAGTCAGAGGTGCCGGGGAGCTGTTTTTT
TRBJ2-7,NA,TRBV19,NA,CASSIEAGFPSYEQYF,TGTGCCAGTAGTATAGAGGCAGGCTTTCCCTCCTACGAGCAGTACTTC
TRBJ2-3,NA,TRBV7-9,NA,CASSYSGLGTDTQYF,TGTGCCAGCAGCTACTCGGGACTGGGCACAGATACGCAGTATTTT
TRBJ2-1,NA,TRBV27,NA,CASSFGQRGYNEQFF,TGTGCCAGCAGTTTCGGCCAGAGGGGGTACAATGAGCAGTTCTTC
TRBJ2-2,NA,TRBV19,NA,CASSMSGELFF,TGTGCCAGTAGTATGTCTGGGGAGCTGTTTTTT
TRBJ2-7,NA,TRBV7-6,NA,CASSSQGSYEQYF,TGTGCCAGCAGCTCCCAGGGATCCTACGAGCAGTACTTC
TRBJ2-3,NA,TRBV4-2,NA,CASSQDGTPHTRF,TGTGCCAGCAGCCAAGATGGGACACCCCATACCCGTTTT
TRBJ1-4,NA,TRBV7-2,TRBD1,CASSPDRGEGTNEKLFF,TGTGCCAGCAGCCCGGACAGGGGTGAGGGGACTAATGAAAAACTGTTTTTT
TRBJ1-4,once,TRBV19,NA,CASLDEATNEKLFF,TGTGCCAGCCTGGATGAAGCGACTAATGAAAAACTGTTTTTT